Listed below are T cell receptor beta chains from one sample, sequenced in a study of monozygotic twins with inflammatory bowel disease. TCRdb reprocessed the 5' RACE reads, keeping one entry per CDR3 protein, no DNA. In total, the table holds about 160,000 distinct CDR3 sequences. Sequencing was done on a sample of blood. These receptors were collected from a human donor with ulcerative colitis or Crohn's disease, or a healthy co-twin of an affected twin (not recorded which). Both conserved end residues are part of each CDR3.

>TRBJ1-1|TRBV10-3
CAITILEGTEAFF
>TRBJ2-1|TRBV24-1
CATSDLRRGSSYNEQFF
>TRBJ2-1|TRBV6-1
CASSKSLAGTVFNEQFF
>TRBJ2-7|TRBV27
CASQGTGGHITSYEQYF
>TRBJ2-1|TRBV20-1
CSARAREYNEQFF
>TRBJ2-1|TRBV5-6
CASTLTGDTYNEQFF
>TRBJ2-2|TRBV12-3/TRBV12-4
CASRFSPGQSTGELFF
>TRBJ2-3|TRBV5-1
CASSFFRTDTQYF
>TRBJ2-7|TRBV12-3/TRBV12-4
CASSFFLSGRALNPYEQYF
>TRBJ2-1|TRBV19
CASSKKRTSGMVRHNEQFF
>TRBJ2-7|TRBV20-1
CSAWDRTGGQYPSYEQYF
>TRBJ1-5|TRBV5-1
CASSLGGAGNQPQHF
>TRBJ2-1|TRBV20-1
CSAFGVISYNEQFF
>TRBJ2-3|TRBV7-2
CASSWGQGSTDTQYF
>TRBJ2-1|TRBV5-1
CASSLASGEQFF
>TRBJ2-1|TRBV6-4
CASKRLAGVHNEQFF
>TRBJ1-3|TRBV27
CASRQVYSGNTIYF
>TRBJ2-1|TRBV20-1
CSARAVGEQFF
>TRBJ2-1|TRBV12-5
CASALPGQGRNEQFF
>TRBJ2-7|TRBV24-1
CATSDSRVAGGYEQYF
>TRBJ2-3|TRBV6-4
CASSPGVLPGDTQYF
>TRBJ1-1|TRBV6-5
CASNSQSPARAEAFF
>TRBJ1-6|TRBV3-1
CASSQDLAAHSPLHF
>TRBJ1-2|TRBV7-9
CASSIGTGSVINYGYTF
>TRBJ1-5|TRBV7-3
CASSPERGGNQPQHF
>TRBJ2-1|TRBV24-1
CATADYRVNEQFF
>TRBJ2-7|TRBV27
CASSFGGRASEQYF
>TRBJ2-1|TRBV19
CASSLTLGEQFF
>TRBJ2-3|TRBV7-3
CASSSRTQDTQYF
>TRBJ2-1|TRBV24-1
CATSDLVAGGAYNEQFF
>TRBJ2-3|TRBV7-7
CASSLRPQGSSTDTQYF
>TRBJ1-6|TRBV27
CASSFGSSYNSPLHF
>TRBJ2-1|TRBV3-1
CASSQEGGPYNEQFF
>TRBJ2-7|TRBV12-3/TRBV12-4
CASSFSGKQTLYF
>TRBJ2-5|TRBV5-1
CASSLALSMETQYF
>TRBJ2-1|TRBV7-2
CASIPASGRAGNEQFF
>TRBJ2-5|TRBV5-4
CASSLRGGSSETQYF
>TRBJ1-2|TRBV28
CASSLGDRVSGYTF
>TRBJ2-5|TRBV29-1
CSVEGRLVQETQYF
>TRBJ2-1|TRBV6-2/TRBV6-3
CASSTGQSTVYNEQFF
>TRBJ2-1|TRBV20-1
CSAKLAGVNEQFF
>TRBJ1-4|TRBV7-2
CASRLTGTLANEKLFF
>TRBJ1-2|TRBV6-1
CASSEKAKAWGYTF
>TRBJ2-7|TRBV30
CAWSVIGTGVEQYF
>TRBJ2-4|TRBV28
CASSFGGVAKNMQYF
>TRBJ2-3|TRBV14
CASSRLAGGVLGRTQYF
>TRBJ2-7|TRBV20-1
CSASRGFYEQYF
>TRBJ1-5|TRBV30
CAWNLDGQPQHF
>TRBJ2-7|TRBV5-1
CASSLVGTGSYEQYF
>TRBJ2-1|TRBV29-1
CSVEGTDLGVYNEQFF
>TRBJ2-1|TRBV12-3/TRBV12-4
CASSHRLAGYNEQFF
>TRBJ2-7|TRBV10-3
CAISLEGATYEQYF
>TRBJ2-1|TRBV12-3/TRBV12-4
CASSGTSISYNEQFF
>TRBJ1-6|TRBV10-1
CARKGRVSSYNSPLHF
>TRBJ1-1|TRBV20-1
CSARPGTRVFTEAFF
>TRBJ2-7|TRBV5-1
CASSLGQPAYEQYF
>TRBJ1-6|TRBV5-6
CASSFGVFNSPLHF